These 26 T cell receptor beta chains came from one sample sequenced in a study of CD8 T cells in ankylosing spondylitis. These receptors' targets are unknown. Study findings and constraints: Roughly eight highly homologous variants made up a TCR beta motif that seemed to typify ankylosing spondylitis blood.

MiXCR, applied by TCRdb to the 5' RACE reads, yields one record per CDR3 protein. The table has 350,000 to 450,000 distinct CDR3 sequences, around 26% seen once. The material sequenced was blood, either unsorted or a sorted T cell fraction (not recorded which). The receptors originated from a male donor with ankylosing spondylitis.

The chain uses TRBV11-2 and TRBJ2-3, with no clear D. The CDR3 has 15 amino acids. V lost 1 base, J lost 7 bases, and 15 bases lay in between. Per germline, CDR1 SGHAT and CDR2 FQNNGV. In DNA, the CDR3 is TGTGCCAGCAGCTTAGCAGGTTACCTGACAAATACGCAGTATTTT. It specifies CASSLAGYLTNTQYF.

The rearrangement joins TRBV28 to TRBJ2-3; TRBD1 or TRBD2 may be the D gene (5 bases each). The germline V gene has CDR1 MDHEN and CDR2 SYDVKM. The CDR3 runs to 11 residues. The V end lost 8 bases, the J end lost 5 bases, and 8 bases lay between the germline ends. The CDR3 nucleotides read TGTGCCAGCTGTGGGGGAGATACGCAGTATTTT. Encoded protein: CASCGGDTQYF.

This clonotype appeared once. V is TRBV10-3 and J is TRBJ2-2, with 14 bases identical to TRBD2. The length of the CDR3 is 18 residues. V lost 6 bases to trimming and J lost 6 bases; unmatched junction nucleotides: 12. The germline V gene has CDR1 ENHRY and CDR2 SYGVKD. The DNA of the CDR3 is TGTGCCATCAGACCCGATACTGGGACTAGCGGGAGCTCCGGGGAGCTGTTTTTT. Protein sequence: CAIRPDTGTSGSSGELFF.

The genes are TRBV24-1 and TRBJ2-1; D might be TRBD1 or TRBD2, each matching 6 bases. CDR1 KGHDR and CDR2 SFDVKD come from the germline V gene. The CDR3 runs to 14 residues. Deletions cut 6 bases from V and 7 bases from J, with 15 bases between. The CDR3 DNA reads TGTGCCACCAGTCTGTCGGGGGCTCGGAATGAGCAGTTCTTC. It specifies CATSLSGARNEQFF.

The J gene is TRBJ1-1, the V gene TRBV20-1; D may be TRBD1 (5 bases). The CDR3 is made up of 10 amino acids. V was cut by 3 bases and J by 8 bases, with 7 bases left in between. Germline values: CDR1 DFQATT, CDR2 SNEGSKA (reference sequence). CDR3 sequence (DNA): TGCAGTGCTAGCAGGGCGGAAGCTTTCTTT. This sequence encodes CSASRAEAFF.

This rearrangement joins TRBV2 to TRBJ2-1; 7 bases map to TRBD2. The CDR3 is made up of 12 amino acids. With 4 bases clipped from V and 8 bases from J, the junction kept 2 bases outside the gene matches. CDR1 is SNHLY and CDR2 is FYNNEI in the germline V gene. The CDR3: CASSGEGHEQFF. The CDR3 DNA reads TGTGCCAGCAGTGGGGAGGGGCATGAGCAGTTCTTC.

The J gene is TRBJ1-6, the V gene TRBV20-1, with 9 positions matching TRBD1. Germline V gene data show CDR1 as DFQATT and CDR2 as SNEGSKA (reference sequence). V shed 3 bases, J shed 11 bases, and the junction held 8 bases outside the gene matches. The CDR3 contains 14 residues. The chain's CDR3 is CSARPGQGRTPLHF. DNA for the CDR3: TGCAGTGCTAGGCCGGGACAGGGAAGGACACCCCTCCACTTT.

This chain joins TRBV11-1 and TRBJ1-1, with 11 nucleotides matching TRBD1. The germline gives CDR1 SGHAT, CDR2 FQDESV (reference sequence). The CDR3 spans 18 residues. V gave up 5 bases and J gave up 8 bases; unmatched junction bases: 19. CDR3 amino acids: CASSRTGGVLASPKEAFF. The CDR3, as DNA: TGTGCCAGCAGCCGGACAGGGGGCGTTTTGGCCTCGCCAAAAGAAGCTTTCTTT.

This rearrangement joins TRBV12-3 or TRBV12-4 to TRBJ1-2, with no clear D. The V gene lost 7 bases and the J gene lost 0 bases, with 21 bases spanning the gap. The length of the CDR3 is 17 residues. CDR3 protein: CASILSGLGVTNYGYTF. The CDR3 DNA reads as TGTGCCAGCATCTTAAGTGGGTTGGGAGTTACTAACTATGGCTACACCTTC.

The chain carries TRBV3-1 and TRBJ2-5, with D possibly TRBD2 on 5 matching bases. This CDR3 comprises 15 residues. Trimming pared 0 bases from V and 7 bases from J, leaving 15 bases between. The germline V gene encodes CDR1 LGHDT and CDR2 YNNKEL (reference sequence). The CDR3 sequence is CASSQDSAPPGTQYF. CDR3 in DNA: TGTGCCAGCAGCCAAGATAGCGCCCCCCCGGGGACCCAGTACTTC.

This clonotype appeared a few times. CDR3 amino acids: CASSLGQGRSNTEAFF. CDR3 DNA sequence: TGTGCCAGCAGCCTGGGACAGGGAAGGTCGAACACTGAAGCTTTCTTT. V and J are TRBV5-5 and TRBJ1-1, with 9 bases identical to TRBD1. CDR1 and CDR2 from the germline V gene are SGHKS and YYEKEE (reference sequence). CDR3 length equals 16 residues. V lost 4 bases to trimming and J lost 1 base; unmatched junction nucleotides: 8.

This clonotype was observed a few times. The chain carries TRBV24-1 and TRBJ2-3; no clear D gene. Germline CDR1 is KGHDR and CDR2 is SFDVKD. Trimming stripped 5 bases from V and 4 bases from J, with 3 bases between. The CDR3 loop spans 11 amino acids. The CDR3 DNA sequence: TGTGCCACCAGTGGGCCAGATACGCAGTATTTT. Translation: CATSGPDTQYF.

The rearrangement joins TRBV20-1 to TRBJ1-2; 8 bases agree with TRBD1. The ends lost 6 bases at V and 8 bases at J; junction bases unmatched: 17. The CDR3 sequence is 15 residues long. Germline assignment: CDR1 DFQATT and CDR2 SNEGSKA (reference sequence). This CDR3 is CSADSGGTGFRGYTF. CDR3 nucleotides: TGCAGTGCCGACTCAGGGGGGACAGGCTTTCGGGGCTACACCTTC.

This chain connects TRBV20-1 to TRBJ2-7; D may be TRBD2 (6 bases). Between the trimmed V and J ends, which lost 5 bases and 0 bases, there was a span of 20 bases. CDR3 length: 16 amino acids. Germline CDR1 reads DFQATT; CDR2 reads SNEGSKA (reference sequence). DNA of the CDR3: TGCAGTGCTCGGCCCGCAGGGCTCGGGAGCTCCTACGAGCAGTACTTC. It specifies CSARPAGLGSSYEQYF.

This clonotype was seen at least ten times. V usage is TRBV20-1 and J usage is TRBJ2-1; 11 bases agree with TRBD2. V was pared by 5 bases and J by 4 bases, with 4 bases of the junction left unmatched. The germline V gene encodes CDR1 DFQATT and CDR2 SNEGSKA (reference sequence). This CDR3 contains 14 residues. The CDR3 coding sequence is TGCAGTGCTCCGACTAGCGGGGTATACAATGAGCAGTTCTTC. Encoded protein: CSAPTSGVYNEQFF.

This clonotype was seen a handful of times. The rearrangement uses TRBV12-3 or TRBV12-4 and TRBJ2-7, with D maybe TRBD1 (5 bases). The V gene lost 7 bases and the J gene lost 0 bases, with 22 bases spanning the gap. The CDR3 runs to 17 residues. Written as DNA, the CDR3 is TGTGCCAGCACCTTGGGGCCCAACAGGCCCAGCTCCTACGAGCAGTACTTC. It specifies CASTLGPNRPSSYEQYF.

The table lists this clonotype with a few counts. The chain recombines TRBV27 with TRBJ2-7; D is uncertain. The V end was cut by 6 bases, the J end by 6 bases, with 24 bases between. The germline gives CDR1 MNHEY, CDR2 SMNVEV (reference sequence). The CDR3 has 16 amino acids. CDR3 region: CASSRCPPRSTGEQYV. CDR3 DNA sequence: TGTGCCAGCAGCCGCTGCCCCCCTAGATCCACGGGCGAGCAGTACGTC.

The chain uses TRBV5-1 and TRBJ1-1, with D tentatively TRBD1 (5 bases). There are 14 residues in the CDR3. CDR1 SGHRS and CDR2 YFSETQ come from the germline V gene. Between the trimmed V and J ends, which lost 4 bases and 1 base, there was a span of 11 bases. CDR3 loop: CASSPLQANTEAFF. In nucleotides, the CDR3 is TGCGCCAGCAGCCCTTTACAGGCGAACACTGAAGCTTTCTTT.

The CDR3 coding sequence is TGTGCCAGCAGCCTTCAAAGAGAAAAACTGTTTTTT. It encodes CASSLQREKLFF. The chain couples TRBV3-1 to TRBJ1-4; no firm D call. CDR1 is LGHDT and CDR2 is YNNKEL in the germline V gene (reference sequence). The CDR3 runs to 12 residues. The V and J ends lost 4 bases and 8 bases respectively, with 8 bases between them.

V is TRBV6-4 and J is TRBJ2-1; 14 bases align to TRBD2. V lost 6 bases and J lost 9; bases outside the gene matches: 7. Germline V lookup: CDR1 MRHNA, CDR2 SNTAGT. The CDR3 runs 15 residues. Here the CDR3 reads CASRQEGLAGGEQFF. The CDR3 DNA is TGTGCCAGCAGACAAGAAGGACTAGCGGGAGGTGAGCAGTTCTTC.

The rearrangement joins TRBV20-1 to TRBJ1-5, with D hard to call. The CDR3 totals 13 residues. CDR1 and CDR2 (germline): DFQATT, SNEGSKA (reference sequence). Trimming cost V 2 bases and J 3 bases, with 8 bases left between them. This chain's CDR3 is CSARSNLNQPQHF. The DNA for the CDR3 is TGCAGTGCTAGATCCAATCTCAATCAGCCCCAGCATTTT.

This clonotype has just a few counts. V is TRBV24-1 and J is TRBJ2-1, with 8 nucleotides matching TRBD2. Per germline, CDR1 KGHDR and CDR2 SFDVKD. V lost 6 bases to trimming and J lost 0 bases; unmatched junction nucleotides: 9. The CDR3 totals 17 residues. In DNA form, the CDR3 reads TGTGCCACCAGTTCGATCGCGGGAGGAAACTCCTACAATGAGCAGTTCTTC. This codes for CATSSIAGGNSYNEQFF.

The chain recombines TRBV2 with TRBJ1-1; 9 nucleotides match TRBD1. The germline V gene encodes CDR1 SNHLY and CDR2 FYNNEI. This CDR3 has 12 residues. V lost 5 bases to trimming and J lost 11 bases; unmatched junction nucleotides: 6. The CDR3 DNA sequence: TGTGCCAGCAGTTTCGACAGGGGGGTCGCTTTCTTT. Protein product: CASSFDRGVAFF.

This clonotype turned up a few times. This chain joins TRBV5-6 and TRBJ2-1; either TRBD1 or TRBD2 may supply D (5 bases each). Trimming took off 1 base at V and 2 bases at J, with 10 bases between the two ends. The length of the CDR3 is 15 residues. Germline V CDR1 and CDR2: SGHDT, YYEEEE. The CDR3 protein is CASSLMGEPYNEQFF. DNA for the CDR3: TGTGCCAGCAGCTTGATGGGGGAGCCCTACAATGAGCAGTTCTTC.

The J gene is TRBJ1-3, the V gene TRBV15; D possibly corresponds to TRBD1 (5 bases). CDR3 length equals 15 residues. V was pared by 3 bases and J by 4 bases, with 13 bases between. Per the germline V gene, CDR1 is LNHNV and CDR2 is YYDKDF (reference sequence). This CDR3 reads CATSSPGGGGNTIYF. The CDR3 DNA reads TGTGCCACCAGCAGCCCTGGGGGAGGGGGAAACACCATATATTTT.

This clonotype has more than one count but fewer than ten. The chain links TRBV3-1 to TRBJ2-1; D is unclear. The length of the CDR3 is 15 residues. With 4 bases removed from V and 2 bases from J, the gap between germline ends came to 12 bases. Looked up from germline, CDR1 is LGHDT and CDR2 is YNNKEL (reference sequence). The CDR3 DNA reads TGTGCCAGCAGCCGAGAACATGACCCCTACAATGAGCAGTTCTTC. The encoded protein is CASSREHDPYNEQFF.